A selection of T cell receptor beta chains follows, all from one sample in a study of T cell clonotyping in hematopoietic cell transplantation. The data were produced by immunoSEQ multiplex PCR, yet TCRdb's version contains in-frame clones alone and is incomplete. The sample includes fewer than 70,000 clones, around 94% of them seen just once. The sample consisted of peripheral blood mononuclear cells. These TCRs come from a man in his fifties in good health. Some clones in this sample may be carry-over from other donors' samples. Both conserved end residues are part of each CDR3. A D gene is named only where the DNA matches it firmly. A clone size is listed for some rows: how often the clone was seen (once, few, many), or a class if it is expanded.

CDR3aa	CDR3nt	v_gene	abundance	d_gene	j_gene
CASSLLGQNTEAFF	TGTGCCAGCAGCCTATTGGGACAGAACACTGAAGCTTTCTTT	TRBV5-6	once	-	TRBJ1-1
CASSLAGGIYEQYF	TGTGCCAGCAGTTTGGCAGGGGGCATTTACGAGCAGTACTTC	TRBV28	-	TRBD1	TRBJ2-7
CASSYGGTPLSEQFF	TGTGCCAGCAGTTACGGCGGGACACCGTTGAGTGAGCAGTTCTTC	TRBV6-5	once	-	TRBJ2-1
CSASRGQGLLAGLNEQFF	TGCAGCGCCTCCCGGGGACAGGGATTACTAGCGGGACTGAATGAGCAGTTCTTC	TRBV29-1	-	-	TRBJ2-1
CASSLPPETQYF	TGTGCCAGCAGCTTACCGCCCGAGACCCAGTACTTC	TRBV5-6	-	-	TRBJ2-5
CASSPSLGTGFYEQYF	TGTGCCAGCAGCCCGAGCCTCGGGACAGGGTTCTACGAGCAGTACTTC	TRBV6-6	-	TRBD1	TRBJ2-7
CASSSEGGRIYEQYF	TGTGCCAGCAGCTCCGAGGGGGGGAGAATTTACGAGCAGTACTTC	TRBV7-6	-	-	TRBJ2-7
CASSQGNIYEQYF	TGTGCCAGCAGCCAGGGGAATATCTACGAGCAGTACTTC	TRBV9	-	-	TRBJ2-7
CASSMGRAGANYGYTF	TGTGCCAGCAGCATGGGAAGGGCAGGGGCGAACTATGGCTACACCTTC	TRBV7-3	-	-	TRBJ1-2
CSVMAGLVTDTQYF	TGCAGCGTTATGGCGGGACTAGTGACAGATACGCAGTATTTT	TRBV29-1	-	TRBD2	TRBJ2-3
CASSIDRFGDRGSTGELFF	TGTGCCAGTAGTATAGATAGGTTTGGGGACAGAGGTTCTACCGGGGAGCTGTTTTTT	TRBV19	-	TRBD1	TRBJ2-2
CASSVVGGRETQYF	TGTGCCAGCAGCGTAGTCGGGGGGAGGGAGACCCAGTACTTC	TRBV9	-	TRBD2	TRBJ2-5
CASSDGIGTGRMREQYF	TGTGCCAGTAGTGACGGAATAGGGACAGGCCGTATGAGGGAGCAGTACTTC	TRBV19	-	TRBD1	TRBJ2-7
CASSQRQGDYGYTF	TGCGCCAGCAGCCAGCGGCAGGGAGACTATGGCTACACCTTC	TRBV4-3	once	-	TRBJ1-2
CASSVGDREREQYF	TGTGCCAGCAGCGTAGGGGACAGAGAGCGCGAGCAGTACTTC	TRBV9	-	TRBD1	TRBJ2-7